The entry below describes one T cell receptor (beta chain). This sample stems from a study of technical replicates of blood from a handful of donors. V was pared by 3 bases and J by 0 bases, with 13 bases between. This CDR3 is built from 16 residues. Germline loops: CDR1 SGHDT, CDR2 YYEEEE. Here immunoSEQ multiplex PCR was the method, and the copy in TCRdb shows in-frame clones only, minus some. This table has more than 90,000 clones, roughly 95% appearing once. This clonotype originated in a human donor in good health. The sequenced sample was T cells isolated from PBMCs. The rearrangement uses TRBV5-6 and TRBJ2-1; tentative D call: TRBD2 (6 bases). The CDR3 reads CASSYLAGRSYNEQFF. CDR3 in DNA: TGTGCCAGCAGCTACCTGGCGGGACGCTCCTACAATGAGCAGTTCTTC.